The 32 T cell receptor beta chains given below trace back to one sample, sequenced in a study of T cell repertoires in cytomegalovirus infection. TCRdb reanalysed the reads using MiXCR and keeps one entry per CDR3 protein. The sample shows under 350,000 distinct CDR3 sequences, about a tenth of them seen only once. The source material was PBMCs. These receptors were taken from a human donor in good health (CMV status not recorded). Some clones in this sample may be carry-over from other donors' samples.

This clonotype appeared a few times. J is TRBJ2-2 and V is TRBV5-4; tentative D call: TRBD2 (6 bases). The CDR3 sequence is 15 residues long. Germline CDR1 and CDR2: SGHNT and YYREEE (reference sequence). With 4 bases removed from V and 7 bases from J, the gap between germline ends came to 17 bases. CDR3: CASSTQEGHFGELFF. CDR3 in DNA: TGTGCCAGCAGCACTCAGGAGGGGCACTTCGGGGAGCTGTTTTTT.

This clonotype was observed at least ten times. CDR3 sequence reads: CSVSQGYNEQFF. The CDR3, as DNA: TGCAGCGTTTCACAGGGATACAATGAGCAGTTCTTC. This chain joins TRBV29-1 and TRBJ2-1, with D possibly being TRBD1 (6 bases). Trimming left V 5 bases short and J 4 bases short, with 9 bases between. This CDR3 has 12 amino acids. Germline V lookup: CDR1 SQVTM, CDR2 ANQGSEA.

In this sample, this clonotype turned up many times. The genes are TRBV7-2 and TRBJ2-1; 9 nucleotides match TRBD2. J lost 4 bases, V lost 3 bases, and 4 bases had no gene match. CDR1 is SGHTA, CDR2 FQGNSA, per germline. The CDR3 length is 15 residues. CDR3 in amino acids: CASSFDAGGYNEQFF. In nucleotides, the CDR3 is TGTGCCAGCAGCTTTGATGCGGGGGGGTACAATGAGCAGTTCTTC.

V usage is TRBV29-1 and J usage is TRBJ1-2; no clear D gene. Trimming took off 3 bases at V and 1 base at J, with 3 bases between the two ends. The CDR3 extends over 11 amino acids. In germline, CDR1 is SQVTM, CDR2 ANQGSEA. In nucleotides, the CDR3 is TGCAGCGTTGAGGTTAACTATGGCTACACCTTC. Its protein product is CSVEVNYGYTF.

V gene TRBV29-1 combines with J gene TRBJ2-5; 7 nucleotides line up with TRBD1. The CDR3 sequence is 12 residues long. Germline V gene sequence: CDR1 SQVTM, CDR2 ANQGSEA. The V segment lost 4 bases and the J segment 5 bases; nucleotides outside the gene matches: 4. The CDR3 sequence is CSVVGGIETQYF. The CDR3 DNA follows: TGCAGCGTTGTAGGGGGCATCGAGACCCAGTACTTC.

This clonotype was seen a few times. V and J are TRBV2 and TRBJ1-6; 11 bases line up with TRBD1. The CDR3 spans 15 residues. Germline CDR1 reads SNHLY; CDR2 reads FYNNEI. V shed 2 bases and J 8 bases; nucleotides not matched to a gene: 2. CDR3 amino acids: CASSELGQGDSPLHF. In DNA, the CDR3 is TGTGCCAGCAGTGAATTGGGACAGGGGGATTCACCCCTCCACTTT.

Ten or more counts support this clonotype. The chain combines TRBV6-2 or TRBV6-3 with TRBJ2-7; D is ambiguous. Trimming left V 0 bases short and J 4 bases short, with 7 bases between. Germline V gene data show CDR1 as MNHEY and CDR2 as SVGEGT. The CDR3 is 13 residues long. In DNA form, the CDR3 reads TGTGCCAGCAGTTACTCGATCCGTTACGAGCAGTACGTC. Protein sequence: CASSYSIRYEQYV.

This clonotype appeared many times. V is TRBV20-1 and J is TRBJ2-5; D possibly matches TRBD1 or TRBD2 (5 bases each). The CDR3 runs 14 residues. The V and J ends lost 3 bases and 2 bases respectively, with 13 bases between them. Per the germline V gene, CDR1 is DFQATT and CDR2 is SNEGSKA (reference sequence). The CDR3, as DNA: TGCAGTGCTAGTGTTATGGGACGTCAAGAGACCCAGTACTTC. Amino acid sequence: CSASVMGRQETQYF.

This clonotype was counted ten times or more. This chain connects TRBV6-2 or TRBV6-3 to TRBJ2-5; 10 bases fit TRBD1. The V and J ends lost 6 bases and 0 bases, in that order; junction bases with no gene match: 10. The CDR3 spans 17 residues. Germline CDR1 reads MNHEY; CDR2 reads SVGEGT. In DNA form, the CDR3 reads TGTGCCAGCAGCTCCGGACAGGGGGTGATGTACCAAGAGACCCAGTACTTC. Protein product: CASSSGQGVMYQETQYF.

This clonotype has a count of ten or more. The CDR3 DNA sequence: TGTGCCAGCAGCTTAGAATGGGGTCGGGAGCTGTTTTTT. Protein product: CASSLEWGRELFF. The chain combines TRBV7-2 with TRBJ2-2; no reliable D call. V lost 1 base, J lost 9 bases, and 9 bases lay in between. The CDR3 sequence is 13 residues long. The germline gives CDR1 SGHTA, CDR2 FQGNSA.

Comment on this clonotype: A read error may be the cause here, since a much bigger clone is one base away. This CDR3 fails to terminate in the conserved phenylalanine or tryptophan, so it likely reflects a read error. V and J are TRBV28 and TRBJ1-5; TRBD1 agrees at 9 bases. After removal of 6 bases from V and 4 bases from J, the junction contained 10 bases not matched to a gene. Germline V gives CDR1 MDHEN, CDR2 SYDVKM. This CDR3 is 16 amino acids long. CDR3 bases: TGTGCCAGCAGGACCCGCAACAGGGGGCTTAATCAGCCCCAGCATTCT. Translated, it gives CASRTRNRGLNQPQHS.

In DNA, the CDR3 is TGTGCCAGCAGTTACTCCGACAGGGCGAACTATGGCTACACCTTC. Translating gives CASSYSDRANYGYTF. The V gene is TRBV6-5, the J gene TRBJ1-2, with 7 bases lining up with TRBD1. After removal of 0 bases from V and 2 bases from J, the junction contained 3 bases not matched to a gene. This CDR3 region has 15 residues. From germline, CDR1 is MNHEY and CDR2 SVGAGI.

This clonotype has a count of ten or more. The rearrangement links TRBV6-2 or TRBV6-3 to TRBJ2-7; the D gene is possibly TRBD1 (5 bases). The germline CDR1 and CDR2 sequences are MNHEY and SVGEGT. This CDR3 contains 14 residues. Trimming took 2 bases from V and 2 from J, leaving 10 bases between them. CDR3 sequence (DNA): TGTGCCAGCAGTTACGGGCAGGGCGCCTACGAGCAGTACGTC. It translates to CASSYGQGAYEQYV.

This clonotype showed up many times. This sequence joins TRBV6-2 or TRBV6-3 and TRBJ2-1, with a possible D match to TRBD1 (5 bases). CDR3 size: 11 residues. The germline V gene encodes CDR1 MNHEY and CDR2 SVGEGT. V was clipped by 6 bases and J by 8 bases, with 8 bases between them. The CDR3 loop is CASRTGHEQFF. CDR3 DNA: TGTGCCAGCAGAACAGGTCATGAGCAGTTCTTC.

The J gene is TRBJ1-3, the V gene TRBV5-6, with D tentatively TRBD1 (5 bases). In germline, CDR1 is SGHDT, CDR2 YYEEEE. The CDR3 contains 15 residues. V lost 2 bases and J lost 2, with 11 bases in between. The CDR3 DNA follows: TGTGCCAGCAGCTTTCTAGGGGTCGCTGGAAACACCATATATTTT. Its protein is CASSFLGVAGNTIYF.

In this sample, this clonotype turned up many times. The chain couples TRBV3-1 to TRBJ2-1; TRBD2 is a possible D gene (6 bases). Germline loops: CDR1 LGHDT, CDR2 YNNKEL (reference sequence). V was cut by 4 bases and J by 6 bases, with 13 bases left in between. This CDR3 has 14 amino acids. The CDR3 spells CASSPHGGVNEQFF. The CDR3, as DNA: TGTGCCAGCAGCCCCCACGGCGGGGTCAATGAGCAGTTCTTC.

The chain carries TRBV7-3 and TRBJ2-1; 9 nucleotides agree with TRBD2. CDR1 is SGHTA, CDR2 FQGTGA, per germline. The V gene end was trimmed by 4 bases and the J gene end by 2 bases; junction bases not matched to a gene: 6. This CDR3 contains 16 residues. CDR3 sequence reads: CASSSRLAATYNEQFF. The CDR3 DNA reads as TGTGCCAGCAGCTCTAGACTAGCGGCCACCTACAATGAGCAGTTCTTC.

This clonotype was counted many times. The genes are TRBV18 and TRBJ1-2, with D possibly TRBD1 on 6 matching bases. The CDR3 has 15 amino acids. CDR1 is KGHSH, CDR2 LQKENI, per germline. Trimming removed 3 bases from V and 3 bases from J, with 14 bases in between. The CDR3 loop reads CASSPPGTRDYGYTF. In DNA, the CDR3 is TGTGCCAGCTCACCTCCCGGGACAAGAGACTATGGCTACACCTTC.

This clonotype was picked up many times. The CDR3 nucleotides are TGTGCCAGCGGTCCGGACAGGAGATACAATGAGCAGTTCTTC. It is translated as CASGPDRRYNEQFF. This chain joins TRBV6-2 or TRBV6-3 and TRBJ2-1; 7 bases match TRBD1. This CDR3 has 14 amino acids. V lost 8 bases, J lost 4 bases, and 8 bases stayed unmatched. Looked up from germline, CDR1 is MNHEY and CDR2 is SVGEGT.

CDR3 bases: TGTGCCAGCAGAACTGGGACTGAAGCTTTCTTT. Translation gives CASRTGTEAFF. J is TRBJ1-1 and V is TRBV12-3 or TRBV12-4, with unresolved D. This CDR3 region has 11 residues. The ends were cut back, 6 bases at V and 5 bases at J, with 7 bases in the middle.

At least ten counts were recorded for this clonotype. The genes are TRBV29-1 and TRBJ1-2; D is ambiguous. Trimming pared 7 bases from V and 3 bases from J, leaving 12 bases between. Germline V gene sequence: CDR1 SQVTM, CDR2 ANQGSEA. CDR3 length equals 12 residues. This CDR3 reads CSAREVDYGYTF. The CDR3 DNA reads as TGCAGCGCTAGGGAGGTCGACTATGGCTACACCTTC.

The chain couples TRBV2 to TRBJ2-3; D could derive from TRBD1 or TRBD2 (6 bases each). The V gene lost 6 bases and the J gene lost 5 bases, with 18 bases spanning the gap. The germline gives CDR1 SNHLY, CDR2 FYNNEI. This CDR3 is 15 amino acids long. CDR3 loop: CASRGDSLGGDTQYF. In DNA, the CDR3 is TGTGCCAGCAGGGGGGACTCCCTAGGGGGAGATACGCAGTATTTT.

This clonotype was seen repeatedly, ten times or more. The rearrangement links TRBV28 to TRBJ2-6; 9 nucleotides match TRBD1. CDR1 and CDR2 from the germline V gene are MDHEN and SYDVKM. The CDR3 is 20 amino acids. V lost 5 bases to trimming and J lost 0 bases; unmatched junction nucleotides: 14. DNA of the CDR3: TGTGCCAGCAGTAATCAGTTTCCGGGACAGGGCCTCTCTGGGGCCAACGTCCTGACTTTC. The encoded protein is CASSNQFPGQGLSGANVLTF.

Many counts were recorded for this clonotype. The chain carries TRBV12-3 or TRBV12-4 and TRBJ2-1; a weak D match, TRBD1 (6 bases). The CDR3 is made up of 16 amino acids. The V end lost 4 bases, the J end lost 0 bases, and 13 bases lay between the germline ends. CDR3 region: CASSSGTPSSYNEQFF. The CDR3 region has the DNA TGTGCCAGCAGTTCCGGGACACCCAGCTCCTACAATGAGCAGTTCTTC.

The J gene is TRBJ2-7, the V gene TRBV19; D not resolved. The V gene lost 0 bases and the J gene lost 1 base, with 10 bases spanning the gap. CDR3 length equals 15 residues. Germline V gene lookup returns CDR1 LNHDA and CDR2 SQIVND (reference sequence). CDR3 nucleotides: TGTGCCAGTAGTATAGACGCGACGTTATCCTACGAGCAGTACGTC. As protein: CASSIDATLSYEQYV.

This clonotype has a handful of counts. The chain is built from TRBV6-5 and TRBJ1-2; the match to TRBD1 covers 7 bases. V lost 5 bases, J lost 7 bases, and 10 bases stayed unmatched. CDR1 and CDR2 (germline): MNHEY, SVGAGI. The CDR3 runs to 14 residues. The chain's CDR3 is CASSGDRVIRGYTF. In nucleotides, the CDR3 is TGTGCCAGCAGTGGGGACAGAGTGATACGTGGCTACACCTTC.

This clonotype was detected many times. The chain combines TRBV20-1 with TRBJ2-3; TRBD2 aligns across 10 bases. The V and J ends lost 3 bases and 5 bases, in that order; junction bases with no gene match: 5. This CDR3 contains 14 residues. Germline V gives CDR1 DFQATT, CDR2 SNEGSKA (reference sequence). This CDR3 reads CSARRGTSVDTQYF. Here the CDR3 DNA reads TGCAGTGCTAGGAGGGGGACTAGCGTAGATACGCAGTATTTT.

This clonotype was seen repeatedly, ten times or more. The chain employs TRBV20-1 and TRBJ1-6; no clear D. Trimming stripped 6 bases from V and 6 bases from J, with 12 bases between. CDR1 is DFQATT and CDR2 is SNEGSKA in the germline V gene (reference sequence). There are 13 residues in the CDR3. The DNA for the CDR3 is TGCAGTGCATGGACCGGTCGTAATTCACCCCTCCACTTT. It codes for CSAWTGRNSPLHF.

This clonotype has a handful of counts. The V and J genes are TRBV29-1 and TRBJ1-1; maybe TRBD1 (5 bases). The CDR3 sequence is 13 residues long. V gave up 4 bases and J gave up 1 base, with 10 bases separating them. In germline, CDR1 is SQVTM, CDR2 ANQGSEA. CDR3 sequence reads: CSVVRGTNTEAFF. The CDR3 nucleotides are TGCAGCGTTGTGAGAGGGACGAACACTGAAGCTTTCTTT.

This clonotype was counted ten times or more. V gene TRBV6-2 or TRBV6-3 combines with J gene TRBJ1-1, with a weak D call TRBD1 (6 bases). Germline CDR1 and CDR2: MNHEY and SVGEGT. The CDR3 loop spans 13 amino acids. V lost 7 bases and J lost 4, with 13 bases in between. CDR3 coding DNA: TGTGCCAGCACTGCGGACAGAGGCACTGAAGCTTTCTTT. It yields the protein CASTADRGTEAFF.

This clonotype was recorded at least ten times. The chain links TRBV6-6 to TRBJ2-7, with 9 positions matching TRBD1. The CDR3 loop spans 16 amino acids. Per the germline V gene, CDR1 is MNHNY and CDR2 is SVGAGI (reference sequence). Trimming cost V 5 bases and J 2 bases; bases outside gene matches: 10. The CDR3 DNA reads as TGTGCCAGCAGTCCGGACAGGGGAGACCGACCCTACGAGCAGTACTTC. Its protein product is CASSPDRGDRPYEQYF.

This clonotype came up many times. CDR3 residues: CASSLTKEADTQYF. The CDR3 bases are TGTGCCAGCAGCTTAACTAAGGAGGCAGATACGCAGTATTTT. V gene TRBV7-3 combines with J gene TRBJ2-3; perhaps TRBD2 as D (5 bases). The germline V and J ends were trimmed by 0 bases and 4 bases, with 8 bases remaining between them. Germline lookup yields CDR1 SGHTA and CDR2 FQGTGA. This CDR3 contains 14 residues.